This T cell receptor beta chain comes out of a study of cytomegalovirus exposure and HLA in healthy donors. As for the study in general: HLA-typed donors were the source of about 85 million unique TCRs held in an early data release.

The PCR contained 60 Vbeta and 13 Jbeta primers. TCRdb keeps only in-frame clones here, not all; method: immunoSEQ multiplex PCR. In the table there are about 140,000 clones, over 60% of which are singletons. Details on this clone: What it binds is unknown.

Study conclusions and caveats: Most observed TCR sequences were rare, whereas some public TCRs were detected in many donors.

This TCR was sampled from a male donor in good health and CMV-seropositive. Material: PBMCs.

The CDR3 DNA follows: TGTGCCAGCAGCTTAGCGCTTGGGAGCGGAAACACCATATATTTT. It translates to CASSLALGSGNTIYF. The chain couples TRBV7-9 to TRBJ1-3; D uncertain. The length of the CDR3 is 15 residues. Trimming took 0 bases from V and 4 from J, leaving 10 bases between them. Per the germline V gene, CDR1 is SEHNR and CDR2 is FQNEAQ (reference sequence).